This T cell receptor (beta chain) was documented in a study of cytomegalovirus exposure and HLA in healthy donors. Study-level findings and limits: Most TCR sequences were uncommon, yet certain public TCRs appeared in many donors. Reports described diagnosis of cytomegalovirus status by the classifier as highly specific and sensitive.

Details on this clone: The antigen is undetermined.

Trimming pared 1 base from V and 8 bases from J, leaving 15 bases between. Per the germline V gene, CDR1 is MNHEY and CDR2 is SMNVEV (reference sequence). The CDR3 contains 15 residues. Libraries were prepared by immunoSEQ multiplex PCR; TCRdb keeps only in-frame clonotypes and omits some of them. The sample records about 66,000 clones, 95% to 98% being singletons. The receptor comes from a woman younger than 35 in good health and CMV-seropositive. The rearrangement links TRBV27 to TRBJ2-1, with a tentative D call TRBD2 (5 bases). Sequenced material: PBMCs. CDR3 nucleotide sequence: TGTGCCAGCAGTTTATGGTGGGAGTTAAGGGATGAGCAGTTCTTC. Amino acids: CASSLWWELRDEQFF.